Presented here are 7 T cell receptor beta chains from one specimen sequenced in a study of shared clonotypes between healthy human individuals. Repertoires were generated with immunoSEQ multiplex PCR, while TCRdb's copy carries only in-frame clones and drops some. The table lists about 380,000 clones, just over 95% of them singletons. The material sequenced was memory CD8+ T cells sorted from blood. Subset: CD45RO+ cells pooled with CCR7-negative TemRA cells. These receptors came from a man aged 25 to 40 in good health.

The chain recombines TRBV9 with TRBJ2-3; D remains unclear. Trimming shortened V by 1 base and J by 3 bases, and 9 bases separated the two germline ends. The CDR3 length is 14 residues. Germline CDR1 SGDLS, CDR2 YYNGEE. The CDR3, as DNA: TGTGCCAGCAGCGTACGGCTTAATACAGATACGCAGTATTTT. Amino acids: CASSVRLNTDTQYF. The full variable domain, rest sourced from reference TRBV9 and TRBJ2-3, is DSGVTQTPKHLITATGQRVTLRCSPRSGDLSVYWYQQSLDQGLQFLIQYYNGEERAKGNILERFSAQQFPDLHSELNLSSLELGDSALYFCASSVRLNTDTQYFGPGTRLTVL.

Turning to this clone: This sample includes further DNA sequences coding for the same CDR3. The CDR3: CASSRTAYEQYF. CDR3 bases: TGTGCCAGTAGTAGGACAGCCTACGAGCAGTACTTC. This chain joins TRBV19 and TRBJ2-7, with TRBD1 as a possible D gene (6 bases). The CDR3 is 12 residues long. Trimming stripped 4 bases from V and 2 bases from J, with 6 bases between. Germline V CDR1 and CDR2: LNHDA, SQIVND (reference sequence).

The chain couples TRBV28 to TRBJ1-1; D ambiguous. V dropped 2 bases and J dropped 0 bases, with 10 bases sitting between them. Germline values: CDR1 MDHEN, CDR2 SYDVKM. The CDR3 has 15 amino acids. The CDR3 loop is CASSLRQTMNTEAFF. CDR3 in DNA: TGTGCCAGCAGTTTACGCCAGACAATGAACACTGAAGCTTTCTTT.

V is TRBV7-2 and J is TRBJ2-5; 7 nucleotides line up with TRBD2. CDR1 and CDR2 (germline): SGHTA, FQGNSA. The CDR3 covers 17 residues. V shed 4 bases, J shed 5 bases, and the junction held 16 bases outside the gene matches. The CDR3 reads CASSWGGSGGLRETQYF. DNA of the CDR3: TGTGCCAGCAGCTGGGGCGGATCGGGAGGTCTACGGGAGACCCAGTACTTC.

This clone was found once. V is TRBV5-1 and J is TRBJ2-3; 9 bases map to TRBD2. Germline values: CDR1 SGHRS, CDR2 YFSETQ. This CDR3 is 14 amino acids long. V shed 3 bases and J 6 bases; nucleotides not matched to a gene: 5. The CDR3 is CASSWGGREDTQYF. The CDR3, as DNA: TGCGCCAGCAGCTGGGGCGGGAGGGAGGATACGCAGTATTTT.

The gene calls are TRBV4-1 and TRBJ2-7; a weak D match, TRBD2 (5 bases). Germline V gene sequence: CDR1 MGHRA, CDR2 YSYEKL. The CDR3 is 13 amino acids. V shed 1 base and J shed 6 bases, with 10 bases lying between them. The CDR3 DNA follows: TGCGCCAGCAGCCAAGCTAGCCTGAGCGAGCAGTACTTC. Encoded protein: CASSQASLSEQYF.

This chain joins TRBV18 and TRBJ2-2; no firm D call. V was cut by 4 bases and J by 1 base, with 7 bases left in between. Germline lookup yields CDR1 KGHSH and CDR2 LQKENI. This CDR3 contains 14 residues. In DNA, the CDR3 is TGTGCCAGCTCACTCGGCGGGAACACCGGGGAGCTGTTTTTT. The encoded protein is CASSLGGNTGELFF.